The present T cell receptor (gamma chain) was sequenced within a study of intestinal T cells in coeliac disease. Study-level background: Controls in the TRG cohort averaged around 57 years, coeliac patients approximately 16.

By share of the sample, this clone is large. What it binds is not known. LymphoTrack primers amplified TRG sequences from 200 ng of biopsy DNA. TCRdb used CATT to re-call clones from the multiplex PCR reads. The sample holds about 650 gamma-chain clones; around 50% are singletons and the top ten take over 15%. Findings and limits, study-wide: Coeliac and control groups differed significantly in age. FFPE-derived DNA was relatively degraded, likely losing some TCR sequences. Reported leave-one-out accuracy of TRD kmer clustering was roughly 90%.

Genomic DNA came from ten roughly 4.9-µm formalin-fixed paraffin-embedded scrolls per case. The trim removed 8 bases at V and 0 bases at J, leaving 4 bases unmatched. The CDR3 is 14 amino acids. Sequencing was carried out using a duodenal biopsy. The chain has TRGV10 and TRGJP1. TRGV10 belongs to the ORF category, with a function that is uncertain. This TCR was recovered from a human donor with celiac disease. This chain's CDR3 is CAAWDYTTGWFKIF. Written as DNA, the CDR3 is TGTGCTGCGTGGGATTATACCACTGGTTGGTTCAAGATATTT.